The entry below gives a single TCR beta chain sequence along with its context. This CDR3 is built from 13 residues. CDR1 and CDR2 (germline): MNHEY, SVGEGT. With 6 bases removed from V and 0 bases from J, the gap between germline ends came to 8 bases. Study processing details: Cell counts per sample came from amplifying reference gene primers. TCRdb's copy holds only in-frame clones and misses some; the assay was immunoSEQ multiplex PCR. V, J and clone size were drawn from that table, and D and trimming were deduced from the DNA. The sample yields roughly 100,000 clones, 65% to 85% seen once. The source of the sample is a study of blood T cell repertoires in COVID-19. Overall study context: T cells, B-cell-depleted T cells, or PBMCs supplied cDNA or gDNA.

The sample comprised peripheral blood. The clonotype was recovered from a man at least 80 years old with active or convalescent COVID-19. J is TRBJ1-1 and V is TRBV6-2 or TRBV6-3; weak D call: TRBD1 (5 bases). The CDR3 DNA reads TGTGCCAGCAGCACGACAGTGAACACTGAAGCTTTCTTT. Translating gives CASSTTVNTEAFF.